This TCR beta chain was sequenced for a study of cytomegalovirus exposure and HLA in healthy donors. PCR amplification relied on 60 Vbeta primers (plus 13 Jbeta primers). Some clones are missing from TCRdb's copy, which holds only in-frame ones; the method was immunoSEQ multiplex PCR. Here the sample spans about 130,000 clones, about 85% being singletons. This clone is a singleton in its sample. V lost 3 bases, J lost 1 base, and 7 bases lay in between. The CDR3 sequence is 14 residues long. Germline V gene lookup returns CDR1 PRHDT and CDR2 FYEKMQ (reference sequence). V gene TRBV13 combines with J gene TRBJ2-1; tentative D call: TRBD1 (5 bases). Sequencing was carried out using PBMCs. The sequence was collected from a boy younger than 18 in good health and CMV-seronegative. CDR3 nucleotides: TGTGCCAGCAGCTTGAAGGGGTCCTACAATGAGCAGTTCTTC. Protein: CASSLKGSYNEQFF.